Listed below are T cell receptor beta chains from one sample, sequenced in a study of beta chain features in type 1 diabetes. Clones were read by immunoSEQ multiplex PCR, and TCRdb kept only the in-frame ones, dropping some. The repertoire holds 680,000 or so clones, with under 15% as singletons. What was sequenced was naive CD4+ T cells from blood. The receptors derive from a man between 18 and 35 years old with type 1 diabetes. The CDR3 runs from the conserved cysteine through the conserved F or W. D genes are given only for firm matches. Not all rows give a size; the values are once, few, many and, for expanded clones, a class.

D gene: NA; clone size: NA; V gene: TRBV18; J gene: TRBJ2-5; CDR3 protein: CASSAQNSRTGETQYF; CDR3 DNA: TGTGCCAGCTCAGCACAAAATTCTCGAACGGGCGAGACCCAGTACTTC
D gene: NA; clone size: NA; V gene: TRBV28; J gene: TRBJ2-7; CDR3 protein: CASTEVGEQYF; CDR3 DNA: TGTGCCAGTACGGAGGTAGGCGAGCAGTACTTC
D gene: TRBD1; clone size: NA; V gene: TRBV30; J gene: TRBJ1-2; CDR3 protein: CAWSTWDRGNYGYTF; CDR3 DNA: TGTGCCTGGTCCACGTGGGACAGGGGTAACTATGGCTACACCTTC
D gene: NA; clone size: few; V gene: TRBV30; J gene: TRBJ2-5; CDR3 protein: CAWTSGPSQETQYF; CDR3 DNA: TGTGCCTGGACCTCGGGACCTAGTCAAGAGACCCAGTACTTC
D gene: NA; clone size: few; V gene: TRBV9; J gene: TRBJ1-2; CDR3 protein: CASSVEHNYGYTF; CDR3 DNA: TGTGCCAGCAGCGTAGAACATAACTATGGCTACACCTTC
D gene: NA; clone size: few; V gene: TRBV6-5; J gene: TRBJ1-5; CDR3 protein: CASSSDLRGQPQHF; CDR3 DNA: TGTGCCAGCAGTTCCGACCTTAGGGGACAGCCCCAGCATTTT
D gene: NA; clone size: NA; V gene: TRBV9; J gene: TRBJ2-3; CDR3 protein: CASSVAGSASTDTQYF; CDR3 DNA: TGTGCCAGCAGCGTAGCGGGTAGCGCAAGCACAGATACGCAGTATTTT
D gene: NA; clone size: NA; V gene: TRBV15; J gene: TRBJ2-2; CDR3 protein: CATSRFGTANTGELFF; CDR3 DNA: TGTGCCACCAGCAGATTTGGGACGGCGAACACCGGGGAGCTGTTTTTT
D gene: NA; clone size: NA; V gene: TRBV4-2; J gene: TRBJ1-1; CDR3 protein: CASSQDGAAEHTEAFF; CDR3 DNA: TGTGCCAGCAGCCAAGATGGCGCGGCAGAACACACTGAAGCTTTCTTT
D gene: TRBD1; clone size: NA; V gene: TRBV28; J gene: TRBJ1-2; CDR3 protein: CASSLTGKSGYTF; CDR3 DNA: TGTGCCAGCAGTTTGACAGGGAAAAGTGGCTACACCTTC
D gene: NA; clone size: NA; V gene: TRBV7-6; J gene: TRBJ2-3; CDR3 protein: CASSLQESDTDTQYF; CDR3 DNA: TGTGCCAGCAGCTTACAGGAATCGGACACAGATACGCAGTATTTT
D gene: NA; clone size: few; V gene: TRBV6-4; J gene: TRBJ2-6; CDR3 protein: CASLRPGHPSGANVLTF; CDR3 DNA: TGTGCCAGCCTCCGACCGGGACACCCCTCTGGGGCCAACGTCCTGACTTTC
D gene: TRBD1; clone size: NA; V gene: TRBV30; J gene: TRBJ2-7; CDR3 protein: CAWAGQGSYEQYF; CDR3 DNA: TGTGCCTGGGCGGGACAGGGGTCCTACGAGCAGTACTTC
D gene: NA; clone size: NA; V gene: TRBV5-1; J gene: TRBJ2-5; CDR3 protein: CASSYGSLASVGAETQYF; CDR3 DNA: TGCGCCAGCAGCTATGGAAGTCTAGCCTCTGTCGGGGCGGAGACCCAGTACTTC
D gene: NA; clone size: NA; V gene: TRBV9; J gene: TRBJ2-7; CDR3 protein: CASSFSALPVEQYF; CDR3 DNA: TGTGCCAGCAGCTTCTCAGCCCTCCCGGTCGAGCAGTACTTC
D gene: NA; clone size: few; V gene: TRBV7-9; J gene: TRBJ1-1; CDR3 protein: CASSLSGLVGTEAFF; CDR3 DNA: TGTGCCAGCAGTTTATCCGGCCTCGTCGGGACTGAAGCTTTCTTT
D gene: TRBD1; clone size: few; V gene: TRBV6-5; J gene: TRBJ1-2; CDR3 protein: CASRAPQGEGGYTF; CDR3 DNA: TGTGCCAGCAGGGCCCCGCAGGGGGAAGGTGGCTACACCTTC
D gene: NA; clone size: NA; V gene: TRBV21-1; J gene: TRBJ1-5; CDR3 protein: CASNPGPNQPQHF; CDR3 DNA: TGTGCCAGCAACCCAGGGCCCAATCAGCCCCAGCATTTT
D gene: NA; clone size: few; V gene: TRBV5-1; J gene: TRBJ2-5; CDR3 protein: CASSLVAGSLRTQYF; CDR3 DNA: TGCGCCAGCAGCTTGGTGGCAGGGTCCCTCCGGACCCAGTACTTC
D gene: NA; clone size: NA; V gene: TRBV28; J gene: TRBJ1-1; CDR3 protein: CASSFSITEAFF; CDR3 DNA: TGTGCCAGCAGTTTTTCAATCACTGAAGCTTTCTTT
D gene: NA; clone size: NA; V gene: TRBV7-8; J gene: TRBJ2-7; CDR3 protein: CASSLRKGLSDEQYF; CDR3 DNA: TGTGCCAGCAGCCTACGTAAGGGCCTAAGCGACGAGCAGTACTTC
D gene: NA; clone size: few; V gene: TRBV6-1; J gene: TRBJ2-2; CDR3 protein: CASSEGSSTGELFF; CDR3 DNA: TGTGCCAGCAGTGAGGGCAGTTCGACCGGGGAGCTGTTTTTT
D gene: NA; clone size: NA; V gene: TRBV30; J gene: TRBJ1-5; CDR3 protein: CAWSPGRGNQPQHF; CDR3 DNA: TGTGCCTGGAGTCCGGGACGGGGCAATCAGCCCCAGCATTTT
D gene: NA; clone size: NA; V gene: TRBV14; J gene: TRBJ1-1; CDR3 protein: CASSQPRAGDTEAFF; CDR3 DNA: TGTGCCAGCAGCCAACCGAGGGCAGGGGACACTGAAGCTTTCTTT
D gene: NA; clone size: few; V gene: TRBV18; J gene: TRBJ2-1; CDR3 protein: CASSRSFKGYNEQFF; CDR3 DNA: TGTGCCAGCTCACGCTCCTTCAAGGGCTACAATGAGCAGTTCTTC
D gene: NA; clone size: few; V gene: TRBV6-5; J gene: TRBJ2-5; CDR3 protein: CASSSHSTGWETQYF; CDR3 DNA: TGTGCCAGCAGTTCCCACAGTACCGGATGGGAGACCCAGTACTTC